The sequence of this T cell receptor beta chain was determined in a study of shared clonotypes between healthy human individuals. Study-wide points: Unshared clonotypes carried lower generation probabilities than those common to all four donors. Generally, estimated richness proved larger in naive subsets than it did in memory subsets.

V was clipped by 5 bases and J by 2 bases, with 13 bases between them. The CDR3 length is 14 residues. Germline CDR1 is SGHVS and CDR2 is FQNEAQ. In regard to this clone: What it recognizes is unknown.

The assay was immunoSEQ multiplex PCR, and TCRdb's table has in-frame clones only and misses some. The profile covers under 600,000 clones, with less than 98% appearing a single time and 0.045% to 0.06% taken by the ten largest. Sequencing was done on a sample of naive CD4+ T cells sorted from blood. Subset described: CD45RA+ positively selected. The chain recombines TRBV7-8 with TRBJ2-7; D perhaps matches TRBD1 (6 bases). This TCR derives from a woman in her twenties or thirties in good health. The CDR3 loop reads CASSPRDNPYEQYF. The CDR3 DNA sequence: TGTGCCAGCAGCCCCAGGGACAATCCCTACGAGCAGTACTTC.